These 2 T cell receptor beta chains were all obtained from the same sample, sequenced in a study of blood T cell repertoires in COVID-19. Assay used: immunoSEQ multiplex PCR; TCRdb lists only in-frame clones, some missing. The data show about 300,000 clones, around 91% seen once. The sequenced sample was PBMCs or T cells enriched from blood (not recorded which). The origin of the receptors is a young woman with acute COVID-19.

V and J are TRBV24-1 and TRBJ2-1; D is undetermined. The CDR3 consists of 13 residues. Trimming took off 1 base at V and 6 bases at J, with 6 bases between the two ends. Germline-derived CDR1 and CDR2 are KGHDR and SFDVKD. In DNA form, the CDR3 reads TGTGCCACCAGTGATTTCACTTCCAATGAGCAGTTCTTC. It specifies CATSDFTSNEQFF.

The CDR3 spells CASSSSGGTSREQYF. The CDR3 region has the DNA TGTGCCAGCTCTTCTTCGGGGGGGACTAGCAGAGAGCAGTACTTC. The chain has TRBV6-5 and TRBJ2-7; 9 bases agree with TRBD2. The ends lost 8 bases at V and 7 bases at J; junction bases unmatched: 15. The CDR3 has 15 residues. CDR1 MNHEY and CDR2 SVGAGI come from the germline V gene.